The 26 T cell receptor beta chains reported below all come from one sample, sequenced in a study of CD8 T cells in Susac syndrome. The authors reverse transcribed roughly 0.5 to 1 ug RNA with random hexamers. MiXCR, applied by TCRdb to the immunoSEQ multiplex PCR reads, yields one record per CDR3 protein. There are about 60,000 distinct CDR3 sequences in the sample; approximately 92% occur only once, and approximately 0.21% lies in the top ten. The sequenced sample was CD8+ T cells from PBMCs. Receptor source: a human donor in good health.

V gene TRBV28 combines with J gene TRBJ2-7, with D possibly TRBD2 on 7 matching bases. This CDR3 is 15 amino acids long. V was cut by 7 bases and J by 2 bases, with 18 bases left in between. Germline CDR1 reads MDHEN; CDR2 reads SYDVKM. The chain's CDR3 is CASTPPGGPTYEQYF. The CDR3 bases are TGTGCCAGCACCCCACCGGGGGGCCCCACCTACGAGCAGTACTTC.

The chain employs TRBV6-5 and TRBJ1-6; no clear D. CDR1 and CDR2 from the germline V gene are MNHEY and SVGAGI. CDR3 length: 12 amino acids. Trimming left V 8 bases short and J 14 bases short, with 16 bases between. Here the CDR3 DNA reads TGTGCCAGCGGCTCGGGCGCGGTAACCCTCCACTTT. It specifies CASGSGAVTLHF.

This chain connects TRBV20-1 to TRBJ2-2, with D maybe TRBD2 (7 bases). This CDR3 is built from 13 residues. Trimming removed 3 bases at V and 5 bases at J, with 10 bases between. The V gene's germline CDR1 is DFQATT and CDR2 SNEGSKA (reference sequence). The CDR3 loop is CSASGGLTGELFF. DNA of the CDR3: TGCAGTGCTAGCGGGGGGCTGACCGGGGAGCTGTTTTTT.

The rearrangement joins TRBV12-3 or TRBV12-4 to TRBJ1-6; D unclear. Deletions cut 8 bases from V and 1 base from J, with 12 bases between. The CDR3 totals 15 residues. DNA of the CDR3: TGTGCCAGCGCGGACCGTGGATCCTATAATTCACCCCTCCACTTT. Residues: CASADRGSYNSPLHF.

The rearrangement joins TRBV10-2 to TRBJ2-5; D unresolved. Deletions cut 6 bases from V and 5 bases from J, with 16 bases between. CDR1 and CDR2 (germline): WSHSY, SAAADI. This CDR3 region has 14 residues. CDR3 residues: CASSPDSSGETQYF. The CDR3 DNA follows: TGCGCCAGCAGCCCTGATTCGAGTGGGGAGACCCAGTACTTC.

The rearrangement uses TRBV6-2 or TRBV6-3 and TRBJ2-1, with D possibly matching TRBD2 (6 bases). V dropped 4 bases and J dropped 7 bases, with 17 bases sitting between them. Germline V CDR1 and CDR2: MNHEY, SVGEGT. CDR3 length: 15 amino acids. The CDR3 spells CASSSGGDPLNEQFF. As DNA, the CDR3 is TGTGCCAGCAGTTCCGGCGGGGACCCGCTTAATGAGCAGTTCTTC.

V is TRBV28 and J is TRBJ2-7; tentatively, D is TRBD1 (6 bases). Looked up from germline, CDR1 is MDHEN and CDR2 is SYDVKM. The V end was cut by 5 bases, the J end by 1 base, with 21 bases between. The CDR3 spans 17 residues. The CDR3: CASSRQGLAPISYEQYF. The CDR3 nucleotides are TGTGCCAGCAGTAGGCAGGGGCTCGCCCCGATATCCTACGAGCAGTACTTC. The variable domain in full, completed from reference TRBV28 and TRBJ2-7, reads DVKVTQSSRYLVKRTGEKVFLECVQDMDHENMFWYRQDPGLGLRLIYFSYDVKMKEKGDIPEGYSVSREKKERFSLILESASTNQTSMYLCASSRQGLAPISYEQYFGPGTRLTVT.

The V call is TRBV24-1, the J call TRBJ1-1; 9 bases are a match to TRBD1. Germline lookup yields CDR1 KGHDR and CDR2 SFDVKD. The CDR3 consists of 13 residues. The junction had 4 bases not matched to a gene; V was cut back by 4 bases and J by 8 bases. CDR3 region: CATSDLDRGEAFF. The CDR3 DNA follows: TGTGCCACCAGTGACCTGGACAGGGGAGAAGCTTTCTTT.

The genes are TRBV19 and TRBJ1-5; D is uncertain. Trimming shortened V by 3 bases and J by 11 bases, and 11 bases separated the two germline ends. Germline values: CDR1 LNHDA, CDR2 SQIVND (reference sequence). The CDR3 runs to 12 residues. The CDR3 DNA reads TGTGCCAGTAGTATGGGAAATTCAGCCCAGCATTTT. This translates into CASSMGNSAQHF.

The chain recombines TRBV11-2 with TRBJ1-1; D is perhaps TRBD1 (6 bases). The CDR3 length is 12 residues. The germline CDR1 and CDR2 sequences are SGHAT and FQNNGV. V lost 7 bases to trimming and J lost 5 bases, with 11 bases between them. Here the CDR3 DNA reads TGTGCCAGCATTGAGGGGGGAACTGAAGCTTTCTTT. This sequence encodes CASIEGGTEAFF.

J is TRBJ2-1 and V is TRBV7-9, with 9 nucleotides matching TRBD1. The CDR3 is made up of 17 amino acids. Germline V gene sequence: CDR1 SEHNR, CDR2 FQNEAQ (reference sequence). Losses at the gene ends were 4 bases for V and 9 bases for J; bases not matched to a gene: 16. The chain's CDR3 is CASSYPSGTGNLVEQFF. CDR3 coding DNA: TGTGCCAGCAGCTATCCTTCCGGGACAGGGAATTTGGTTGAGCAGTTCTTC.

V is TRBV12-3 or TRBV12-4 and J is TRBJ2-3; D tentatively reads TRBD1 or TRBD2 (8 bases each). The CDR3 is made up of 15 amino acids. V lost 7 bases and J lost 6, with 20 bases in between. The CDR3 loop reads CASTQDRASGDTQYF. Written as DNA, the CDR3 is TGTGCCAGCACCCAGGACAGGGCTAGCGGGGATACGCAGTATTTT.

The chain combines TRBV2 with TRBJ2-7; TRBD1 is a possible D gene (6 bases). The length of the CDR3 is 13 residues. V shed 8 bases and J shed 0 bases, with 11 bases lying between them. Germline V CDR1 and CDR2: SNHLY, FYNNEI. DNA of the CDR3: TGTGCCAGCTTGGGGGCCGCCTCCTACGAGCAGTACTTC. Translating it yields CASLGAASYEQYF.

The gene calls are TRBV12-3 or TRBV12-4 and TRBJ2-3; the match to TRBD2 covers 10 bases. This CDR3 has 16 residues. V gave up 2 bases and J gave up 4 bases; unmatched junction bases: 6. The CDR3 sequence: CASSLFSSGGPDTQYF. The CDR3 coding sequence is TGTGCCAGCAGTTTATTTTCTAGCGGGGGTCCAGATACGCAGTATTTT.

This clonotype was observed once. The chain links TRBV7-2 to TRBJ2-3, with TRBD2 identical over 14 bases. J gave up 3 bases and V 5 bases, and 7 bases lay outside the gene matches. The CDR3 extends over 17 amino acids. Per the germline V gene, CDR1 is SGHTA and CDR2 is FQGNSA. CDR3 DNA sequence: TGTGCCAGCAGCCCTAGACTAGCGGGGGGGCCGACAGATACGCAGTATTTT. Its translation: CASSPRLAGGPTDTQYF.

The chain has TRBV25-1 and TRBJ2-2; D uncertain. The CDR3 has 14 amino acids. The germline V gene has CDR1 MGHDK and CDR2 SYGVNS. V was shortened by 3 bases and J by 7 bases, with 12 bases between the two germline ends. The CDR3 coding sequence is TGTGCCAGCAGTGATTTTGGAGAAGTCGGGGAGCTGTTTTTT. Its protein product is CASSDFGEVGELFF.

The J gene is TRBJ1-3, the V gene TRBV13; D not resolved. V lost 4 bases to trimming and J lost 1 base, with 5 bases between them. This CDR3 comprises 13 residues. Germline CDR1 is PRHDT and CDR2 is FYEKMQ (reference sequence). This chain's CDR3 is CASSYESGNTIYF. The CDR3 nucleotides read TGTGCCAGCAGCTACGAATCTGGAAACACCATATATTTT.

The V call is TRBV4-2, the J call TRBJ1-6; D gene uncertain. Trimming left V 0 bases short and J 7 bases short, with 10 bases between. Germline CDR1 LGHNA, CDR2 YNFKEQ. The CDR3 extends over 15 amino acids. The CDR3 bases are TGTGCCAGCAGCCAAGAAGTGCAGGAGAATTCACCCCTCCACTTT. This encodes CASSQEVQENSPLHF.

The chain uses TRBV5-1 and TRBJ2-5; 9 nucleotides line up with TRBD2. Trimming cost V 3 bases and J 5 bases; bases outside gene matches: 8. This CDR3 contains 15 residues. CDR1 is SGHRS, CDR2 YFSETQ, per germline. DNA for the CDR3: TGCGCCAGCAGCTGGCGCGGGGGGGCCGGTGAGACCCAGTACTTC. It is translated as CASSWRGGAGETQYF.

The chain couples TRBV6-5 to TRBJ2-3; 10 bases are a match to TRBD2. This CDR3 is 15 amino acids long. The junction had 8 bases not matched to a gene; V was cut back by 6 bases and J by 5 bases. Germline CDR1 MNHEY, CDR2 SVGAGI. The CDR3 loop reads CASSHTSGAGDTQYF. The DNA for the CDR3 is TGTGCCAGCAGCCACACTAGCGGGGCTGGAGATACGCAGTATTTT.

The chain combines TRBV27 with TRBJ2-2; D possibly matches TRBD1 or TRBD2 (6 bases each). The CDR3 length is 17 residues. The germline CDR1 and CDR2 sequences are MNHEY and SMNVEV (reference sequence). Trimming removed 5 bases from V and 7 bases from J, with 23 bases in between. The CDR3 DNA follows: TGTGCCAGCAGTCTCCTTCGGGGGCAGGGCCCGGGCGGGGAGCTGTTTTTT. Translated, it gives CASSLLRGQGPGGELFF.

J is TRBJ1-4 and V is TRBV30; D is perhaps TRBD1 (5 bases). This CDR3 region has 13 residues. Per germline, CDR1 GTSNPN and CDR2 SVGIG (reference sequence). The ends were cut back, 4 bases at V and 4 bases at J, with 10 bases in the middle. DNA of the CDR3: TGTGCCTGGATGGGGGATAATAATGAAAAACTGTTTTTT. It encodes CAWMGDNNEKLFF.

The genes are TRBV3-1 and TRBJ2-7; 7 nucleotides align to TRBD2. The length of the CDR3 is 12 residues. The germline CDR1 and CDR2 sequences are LGHDT and YNNKEL (reference sequence). Losses at the gene ends were 8 bases for V and 3 bases for J; bases not matched to a gene: 4. CDR3 coding DNA: TGTGCCAGCGGTGGCGGGGGCTACGAGCAGTACTTC. Its translation is CASGGGGYEQYF.

The chain has TRBV2 and TRBJ2-1; D remains unclear. V was pared by 3 bases and J by 0 bases, with 9 bases between. The CDR3 sequence is 15 residues long. Germline loops: CDR1 SNHLY, CDR2 FYNNEI. In DNA, the CDR3 is TGTGCCAGCAGTGATAGCCTTAACTCCTACAATGAGCAGTTCTTC. It translates to CASSDSLNSYNEQFF.

V gene TRBV5-1 combines with J gene TRBJ2-7, with TRBD1 matching over 9 bases. CDR1 SGHRS and CDR2 YFSETQ come from the germline V gene. V lost 4 bases, J lost 3 bases, and 5 bases stayed unmatched. The CDR3 spans 14 residues. The CDR3, as DNA: TGCGCCAGCAGCCCCGACAGGGGGGTCTACGAGCAGTACTTC. It translates to CASSPDRGVYEQYF.

J is TRBJ1-2 and V is TRBV2, with D unclear. The length of the CDR3 is 16 residues. V lost 11 bases and J lost 6, with 28 bases in between. In germline, CDR1 is SNHLY, CDR2 FYNNEI. The CDR3 nucleotides read TGTGCCTGCCTCTTCCCCTCGACGGTAATTGCGGATGGCTACACCTTC. The encoded protein is CACLFPSTVIADGYTF.